This T cell receptor (beta chain) was identified in a study of Graves' ophthalmopathy and Graves' hyperthyroidism. This clonotype was counted many times. Beta-chain TCR CDR3 regions were amplified from RNA transcripts. A first-round RT-PCR used HTBI primers, followed by a second-round multiplex PCR. MiXCR, run by TCRdb on the multiplex PCR reads, gives a single entry per CDR3 protein. The table records 40,000 to 50,000 distinct CDR3 sequences, over 40% of them present only once. Germline V gene lookup returns CDR1 ENHRY and CDR2 SYGVKD. The CDR3 is 19 amino acids. Trimming cost V 5 bases and J 4 bases; bases outside gene matches: 19.

Sequencing was performed on peripheral blood. The receptor's source is an adult man with Graves' ophthalmopathy. The chain carries TRBV10-3 and TRBJ2-3, with 9 bases lining up with TRBD2. CDR3 DNA sequence: TGTGCCATCAGTAAGACCAACATAGCGGGAGCCAAGTCGGCAGATACGCAGTATTTT. Translated: CAISKTNIAGAKSADTQYF.